The 17 T cell receptor beta chains below all came from one sample that was sequenced in a study of blood T cell repertoires in COVID-19. Data came from immunoSEQ multiplex PCR; TCRdb stores just in-frame clones and leaves some out. Of around 120,000 clones in the sample, about 90% are singletons; the top ten hold 0.88%. What was sequenced was peripheral blood. The source is a woman aged 50 to 65 with active or convalescent COVID-19.

The chain has TRBV12-3 or TRBV12-4 and TRBJ1-1; no clear D gene. The V end lost 5 bases, the J end lost 0 bases, and 7 bases lay between the germline ends. This CDR3 is 13 amino acids long. CDR3 loop: CASSVQVNTEAFF. DNA for the CDR3: TGTGCCAGCAGTGTTCAGGTGAACACTGAAGCTTTCTTT.

V usage is TRBV19 and J usage is TRBJ2-1, with 7 positions matching TRBD2. The germline gives CDR1 LNHDA, CDR2 SQIVND (reference sequence). V was pared by 3 bases and J by 9 bases, with 11 bases of the junction left unmatched. This CDR3 contains 15 residues. DNA for the CDR3: TGTGCCAGTAGTATGGGGGGGGTAGCTTCTGGTGAGCAGTTCTTC. Protein sequence: CASSMGGVASGEQFF.

V usage is TRBV7-3 and J usage is TRBJ2-1; no clear D. The CDR3 is 13 amino acids. Germline V lookup: CDR1 SGHTA, CDR2 FQGTGA. The V gene lost 3 bases and the J gene lost 5 bases, with 8 bases spanning the gap. This CDR3 reads CASSFRANNEQFF. CDR3 DNA: TGTGCCAGCAGCTTTCGAGCCAACAATGAGCAGTTCTTC.

The chain links TRBV30 to TRBJ1-1; D unclear. CDR1 is GTSNPN and CDR2 is SVGIG in the germline V gene (reference sequence). Between the trimmed V and J ends, which lost 0 bases and 7 bases, there was a span of 9 bases. The CDR3 is 12 amino acids. The CDR3 protein is CAWSVAFNEAFF. Here the CDR3 DNA reads TGTGCCTGGAGTGTAGCTTTTAATGAAGCTTTCTTT.

This chain links TRBV7-8 with TRBJ2-7; a weak D match, TRBD2 (6 bases). The CDR3 is 17 residues long. V was clipped by 0 bases and J by 5 bases, with 20 bases between them. Germline loops: CDR1 SGHVS, CDR2 FQNEAQ. DNA of the CDR3: TGTGCCAGCAGCTTAGCGCCAGGAGGAGGGCGAGTCGACGAGCAGTACTTC. Encoded protein: CASSLAPGGGRVDEQYF. The variable domain in full, completed from reference TRBV7-8 and TRBJ2-7, reads GAGVSQSPRYKVAKRGQDVALRCDPISGHVSLFWYQQALGQGPEFLTYFQNEAQLDKSGLPSDRFFAERPEGSVSTLKIQRTQQEDSAVYLCASSLAPGGGRVDEQYFGPGTRLTVT.

This clone has only a few counts. The chain is built from TRBV12-3 or TRBV12-4 and TRBJ1-1; TRBD1 is a possible D gene (5 bases). The V and J ends lost 2 bases and 6 bases respectively, with 10 bases between them. CDR3 length: 13 residues. The CDR3 sequence is CASSLSGGAEAFF. CDR3 bases: TGTGCCAGCAGTTTATCTGGAGGGGCTGAAGCTTTCTTT.

The chain combines TRBV28 with TRBJ2-7; TRBD1 matches 9 bases. The CDR3 length is 16 residues. V shed 5 bases, J shed 2 bases, and the junction held 10 bases outside the gene matches. Germline values: CDR1 MDHEN, CDR2 SYDVKM. This chain's CDR3 is CASSRGPGQGTYEQYF. Here the CDR3 DNA reads TGTGCCAGCAGTCGCGGCCCGGGACAGGGAACCTACGAGCAGTACTTC.

The J gene is TRBJ1-2, the V gene TRBV18, with 7 positions matching TRBD1. Per germline, CDR1 KGHSH and CDR2 LQKENI. Trimming took 3 bases from V and 5 from J; bases not matched to a gene: 9. This CDR3 is built from 15 residues. CDR3 coding DNA: TGTGCCAGCTCACCTAAGGAGGGGGCCTGGTATGGCTACACCTTC. Translated, it gives CASSPKEGAWYGYTF.

Of note for this clone: The junction departs from germline at one end; a sequencing error may be responsible. The chain recombines TRBV7-7 with TRBJ2-1; possible D gene TRBD1, 6 bases. The CDR3 runs 16 residues. Germline CDR1 reads SSHAT; CDR2 reads FNYEAQ (reference sequence). Here the CDR3 DNA reads TGTGCTAGCAGCTTAGACGGGACAAACCGTAACAATGAGCAGTTCTTC. Residues: CASSLDGTNRNNEQFF.

The chain combines TRBV18 with TRBJ1-4; D unresolved. The length of the CDR3 is 14 residues. Trimming shortened V by 4 bases and J by 3 bases, and 9 bases separated the two germline ends. Germline CDR1 KGHSH, CDR2 LQKENI. CDR3 protein: CASSQGEANEKLFF. Here the CDR3 DNA reads TGTGCCAGCTCACAGGGAGAGGCTAATGAAAAACTGTTTTTT.

The chain combines TRBV10-3 with TRBJ2-1; 11 bases map to TRBD2. V lost 6 bases and J lost 9; bases outside the gene matches: 13. The CDR3 extends over 16 amino acids. The germline V gene encodes CDR1 ENHRY and CDR2 SYGVKD. In DNA form, the CDR3 reads TGTGCCATCAGCCCCTCAGAGGGACTAGCGGAACCTGAGCAGTTCTTC. It translates to CAISPSEGLAEPEQFF.

This chain connects TRBV9 to TRBJ2-2, with 8 bases lining up with TRBD2. V shed 0 bases, J shed 5 bases, and the junction held 9 bases outside the gene matches. CDR1 and CDR2 (germline): SGDLS, YYNGEE. This CDR3 has 17 amino acids. CDR3 loop: CASSVDPSGPRTGELFF. In nucleotides, the CDR3 is TGTGCCAGCAGCGTAGATCCTAGCGGGCCACGAACCGGGGAGCTGTTTTTT. The full variable domain, rest sourced from reference TRBV9 and TRBJ2-2, is DSGVTQTPKHLITATGQRVTLRCSPRSGDLSVYWYQQSLDQGLQFLIQYYNGEERAKGNILERFSAQQFPDLHSELNLSSLELGDSALYFCASSVDPSGPRTGELFFGEGSRLTVL.

This chain joins TRBV5-1 and TRBJ2-1; TRBD2 agrees at 9 bases. The trim removed 6 bases at V and 0 bases at J, leaving 4 bases unmatched. The CDR3 sequence is 15 residues long. CDR1 is SGHRS, CDR2 YFSETQ, per germline. The CDR3: CASTEAGGSYNEQFF. The DNA of the CDR3 is TGCGCCAGCACCGAAGCGGGAGGCTCCTACAATGAGCAGTTCTTC.

This chain joins TRBV3-1 (or the pseudogene TRBV3-2) and TRBJ1-4; D is unclear. The ends were cut back, 0 bases at V and 3 bases at J, with 8 bases in the middle. The CDR3 has 15 residues. Germline CDR1 LGHDT, CDR2 YNNKEL (reference sequence). CDR3 region: CASSQDGRSNEKLFF. The CDR3 bases are TGTGCCAGCAGCCAAGATGGCAGGTCTAATGAAAAACTGTTTTTT.

This clone was picked up one time. The chain links TRBV28 to TRBJ1-5; 8 bases match TRBD1. V shed 1 base and J 0 bases; nucleotides not matched to a gene: 5. The CDR3 totals 17 residues. Germline loops: CDR1 MDHEN, CDR2 SYDVKM. CDR3 nucleotides: TGTGCCAGCAGTTTATCGGCAGGGGGCAATAGCAATCAGCCCCAGCATTTT. As protein: CASSLSAGGNSNQPQHF.

The chain employs TRBV5-8 and TRBJ1-4, with 7 nucleotides matching TRBD1. Germline loops: CDR1 SGHTS, CDR2 YDEGEE. J gave up 3 bases and V 4 bases, and 9 bases lay outside the gene matches. The CDR3 has 16 amino acids. The CDR3 DNA follows: TGTGCCAGCAGCCCCAGACAGGGAAGATCTAATGAAAAACTGTTTTTT. It encodes CASSPRQGRSNEKLFF.

The J gene is TRBJ1-1, the V gene TRBV3-1 (or the pseudogene TRBV3-2); TRBD1 matches at 7 bases. J lost 4 bases, V lost 4 bases, and 9 bases had no gene match. CDR1 is LGHDT, CDR2 YNNKEL, per germline (reference sequence). CDR3 size: 15 residues. CDR3 sequence reads: CASSPYWDSGTEAFF. The DNA of the CDR3 is TGTGCCAGCAGCCCATATTGGGACAGTGGCACTGAAGCTTTCTTT.